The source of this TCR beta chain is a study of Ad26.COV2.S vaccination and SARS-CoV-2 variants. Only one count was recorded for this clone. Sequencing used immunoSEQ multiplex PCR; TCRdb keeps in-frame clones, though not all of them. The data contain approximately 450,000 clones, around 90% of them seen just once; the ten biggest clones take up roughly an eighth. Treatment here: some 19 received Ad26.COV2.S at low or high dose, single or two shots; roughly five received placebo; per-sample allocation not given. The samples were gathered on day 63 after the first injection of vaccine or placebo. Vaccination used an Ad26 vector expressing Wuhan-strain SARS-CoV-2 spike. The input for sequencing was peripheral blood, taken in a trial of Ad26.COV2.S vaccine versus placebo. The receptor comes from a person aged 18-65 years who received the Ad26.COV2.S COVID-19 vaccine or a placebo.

The CDR3: CASSPTVGAGVSYEQYF. The CDR3 DNA reads TGTGCCAGCAGCCCCACCGTAGGAGCGGGGGTCTCCTACGAGCAGTACTTC. The chain is built from TRBV13 and TRBJ2-7; 8 bases line up with TRBD2. The V gene end was trimmed by 5 bases and the J gene end by 0 bases; junction bases not matched to a gene: 12. The CDR3 sequence is 17 residues long. The germline CDR1 and CDR2 sequences are PRHDT and FYEKMQ (reference sequence).